This T cell receptor (beta chain) appears in the sequencing data of a study of regulatory T cells in long-lasting Graves disease. Specified time point: persistent/refractory GD, antithyroid drugs over 5 years with positive TRAb. Extracted PBMC RNA gave rise to the TCR library. Investigators prepared the TCR beta libraries by applying iRepertoire HTBI primers and Arm-PCR of CDR3 regions. From the multiplex PCR reads, TCRdb called clonotypes with MiXCR, one entry per CDR3 protein. The data hold roughly 450,000 distinct CDR3 sequences, with under 25% observed a single time. The CDR3 is 15 amino acids. CDR1 and CDR2 (germline): MDHEN, SYDVKM. With 8 bases removed from V and 4 bases from J, the gap between germline ends came to 18 bases. This clonotype was detected many times.

The V gene is TRBV28, the J gene TRBJ1-5; D remains unclear. This clonotype was obtained from a female donor with Graves disease. The sequencing here drew on peripheral blood mononuclear cells (PBMCs), taken when the disease was refractory, from a patient treated with antithyroid drugs. CDR3 in DNA: TGTGCCAGCTCTAGGCGCGGACTGTCGAATCAGCCCCAGCATTTT. It yields the protein CASSRRGLSNQPQHF.